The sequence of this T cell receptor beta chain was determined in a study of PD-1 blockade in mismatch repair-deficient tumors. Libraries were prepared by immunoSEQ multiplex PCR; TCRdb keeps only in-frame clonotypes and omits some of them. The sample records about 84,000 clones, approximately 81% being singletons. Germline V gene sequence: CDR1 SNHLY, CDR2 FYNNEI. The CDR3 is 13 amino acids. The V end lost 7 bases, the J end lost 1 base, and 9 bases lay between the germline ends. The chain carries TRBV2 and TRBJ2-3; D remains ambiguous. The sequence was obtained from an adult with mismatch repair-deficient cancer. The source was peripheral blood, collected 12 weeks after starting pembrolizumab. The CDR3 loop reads CASKAKGTDTQYF. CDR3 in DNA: TGTGCCAGCAAAGCTAAAGGCACAGATACGCAGTATTTT.